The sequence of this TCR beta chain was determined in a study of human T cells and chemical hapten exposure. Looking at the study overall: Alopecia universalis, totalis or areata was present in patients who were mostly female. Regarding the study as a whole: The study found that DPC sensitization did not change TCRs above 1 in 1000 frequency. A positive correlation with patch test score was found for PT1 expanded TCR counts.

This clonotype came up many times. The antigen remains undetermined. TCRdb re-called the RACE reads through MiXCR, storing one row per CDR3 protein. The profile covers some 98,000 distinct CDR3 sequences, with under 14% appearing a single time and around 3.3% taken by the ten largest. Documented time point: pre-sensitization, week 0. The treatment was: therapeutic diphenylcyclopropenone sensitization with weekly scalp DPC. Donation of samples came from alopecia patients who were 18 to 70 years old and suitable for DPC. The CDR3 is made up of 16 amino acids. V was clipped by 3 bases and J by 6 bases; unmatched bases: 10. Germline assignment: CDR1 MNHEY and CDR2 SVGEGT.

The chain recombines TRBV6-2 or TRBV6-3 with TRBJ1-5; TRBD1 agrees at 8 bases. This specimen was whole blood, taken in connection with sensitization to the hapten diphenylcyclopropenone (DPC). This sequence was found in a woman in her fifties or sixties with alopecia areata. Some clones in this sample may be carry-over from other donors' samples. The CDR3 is CASSYSNRGLGQPQHF. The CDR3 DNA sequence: TGTGCCAGCAGTTATAGTAACAGGGGGTTGGGTCAGCCCCAGCATTTT.